This paragraph reports one T cell receptor (beta chain). There is no known antigen for this receptor. No per-base quality is available; no much larger clone lies one base away. This record comes from a study of T cells in Graves' hyperthyroidism and ophthalmopathy (dated 2019 in TCRdb). Broadly, across the study: Peripheral blood was collected at initial diagnosis, before any treatment. A discovery cohort of about a hundred patients, roughly 40 with Graves' ophthalmopathy and about 58 with stable Graves' hyperthyroidism, was used to find distinguishing TCR V-J signatures. The paper reports TCR Vbeta CDR3 sequencing of approximately 130 peripheral blood samples: around 41 ophthalmopathy, roughly 74 hyperthyroidism and approximately 17 progressor patients. The roughly 100 discovery patients were randomly divided into training and test sets at a 7:3 ratio. In about six Graves' hyperthyroidism patients, the study also compared T-cell repertoires from thyroid tissue with T-cell repertoires from blood. After sampling, hyperthyroidism patients received methimazole starting at 30 mg daily, and ophthalmopathy patients received high-dose intravenous methylprednisolone. Prospective prediction of ophthalmopathy was tested in an independent validation cohort consisting of some 20 hyperthyroidism patients and some 17 patients who later progressed to ophthalmopathy. The paper's findings and limits, for the study overall: A model built on a 13 V-J signature distinguished ophthalmopathy from stable hyperthyroidism, reaching about 89% sensitivity and about 81% specificity in cross-validation and 80%/75% in testing. No statistical method was used to set the sample size in advance, and investigators knew the group allocation. In validation, the model predicted progression to ophthalmopathy a median of approximately 6.3 months before onset, with around 70% sensitivity and more than 72% specificity. Blood samples also contained most of the expanded thyroid clonotypes (frequency above 0.001), which suggests that blood repertoires may reflect thyroid immune responses.

Per the germline V gene, SGHRS is the CDR1 and YFSETQ is the CDR2. The CDR3, cysteine through phenylalanine, is 16 amino acids long. Only the CDR3 DNA stays, 48 bases, in frame from base 1. V has 5 bases trimmed and J has 6 bases trimmed; junction bases matching no gene number 11. Amplification of TCR beta CDR3 regions was carried out from RNA transcripts. The first round of RT-PCR for the TCR CDR3 was performed with the HTBI primer set and the Qiagen OneStep RT-PCR kit. The libraries were constructed in a second round of multiplex PCR and then size-selected and purified. Sequencing of the libraries was done on an Illumina HiSeq2000 using paired-end 100 bp reads. On the authors' methods: SOAPnuke was used to process the raw data, with reads discarded if the reads contained adapters or uncalled bases, had a mean Phred below 15, or lacked an exact constant-primer or identifier match. High-quality paired reads were merged with COPE v1.2.5, and unique nucleotide sequences were defined as clonotypes. MiTCR v1.1 was used to align the clonotypes against IMGT TRBV, TRBD and TRBJ reference segments. The analysis was restricted to V-J combinations with a frequency above 0.0001, which together covered 99.2% of the repertoires. A TCS score was defined as the ratio between F50 (clonal expansion) and ExV (chaos), using BLOSUM62-based TCRdist between CDR3 peptides within each V-J. Welch's t-statistics and random forest reduced roughly 500 V-J features to 13, which were used in a naive Bayes classifier (R e1071). TCRdb reprocessing: public reads trimmed at Q25 with fastp, clones called with MiXCR, in-frame beta chains kept. Each CDR3 protein gets just one entry, which takes the most common genes and DNA from the rows behind it. The V and J calls here are based on TCRdb, not the publication. The sample records under 550,000 distinct CDR3 sequences, roughly 13% of which are singletons. Approximately 5.8% of the sample comes from the top ten.

Graves' hyperthyroidism was defined as stable when no progression to ophthalmopathy occurred over 18 months of follow-up. Hyperthyroidism patients were newly diagnosed, had a disease duration of under 2 months, and were aged 18 to 65 years. Any patient with an uncontrolled infection, another autoimmune disease, pregnancy or lactation was excluded. Clinical symptoms, serum thyroxine and TRAb, thyroid ultrasound, and orbital computed tomography formed the basis for the diagnoses. Ficoll-Paque density gradient centrifugation was used to isolate PBMCs from around 10 ml of fresh peripheral blood. Total RNA was extracted with Trizol reagent, and quality was checked on an Agilent 2100 Bioanalyzer.

This clonotype originated in a woman younger than 30 with Graves' hyperthyroidism. The sequenced material came from blood. The sequence is built from TRBV5-1 and TRBJ2-3; 11 bases in the middle match TRBD1. The DNA is as follows: TGCGCCAGCAGTTACCCCGAGGACAGGGGGCATGATACGCAGTATTTT. This yields the protein CASSYPEDRGHDTQYF.